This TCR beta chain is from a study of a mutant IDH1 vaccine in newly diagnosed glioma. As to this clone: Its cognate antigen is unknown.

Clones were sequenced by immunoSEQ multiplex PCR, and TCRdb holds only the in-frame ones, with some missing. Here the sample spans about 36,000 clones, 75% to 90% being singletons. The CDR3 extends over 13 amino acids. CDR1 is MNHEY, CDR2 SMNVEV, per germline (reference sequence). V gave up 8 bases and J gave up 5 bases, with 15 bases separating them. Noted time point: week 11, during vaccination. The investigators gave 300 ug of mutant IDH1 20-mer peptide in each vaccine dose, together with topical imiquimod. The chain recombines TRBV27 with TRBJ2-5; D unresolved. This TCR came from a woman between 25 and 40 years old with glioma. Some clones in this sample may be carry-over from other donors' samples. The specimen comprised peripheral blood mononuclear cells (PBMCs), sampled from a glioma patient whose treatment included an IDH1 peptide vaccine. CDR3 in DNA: TGTGCCAGCTCGACGGTCGCGAAGGAGACCCAGTACTTC. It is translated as CASSTVAKETQYF.